This T cell receptor beta chain was documented in a study of blood T cells in healthy people across ages. Primed by a sample-barcoded 5' primer and a J-beta primer mix, a second PCR proceeded for about 7 to 12 cycles. TCRdb passed the 5' RACE reads through MiXCR, listing each CDR3 protein once. Counted here are about 930,000 distinct CDR3 sequences, 29% occurring once; the ten biggest clones make up 10%. This clonotype was counted a few times. CDR3 size: 13 residues. Per the germline V gene, CDR1 is SGHNT and CDR2 is YENEEA. V dropped 5 bases and J dropped 7 bases, with 12 bases sitting between them. Another study also made use of these data, one on T cells of mothers and their children. That publication notes: Donors comprised three healthy Caucasian mothers plus their six children.

Sequenced: blood. The J gene is TRBJ2-1, the V gene TRBV11-3; possibly TRBD2 for D (6 bases). The receptor was isolated from a woman in her thirties or forties in good health. The CDR3 nucleotides read TGTGCCAGCAGCCACCCCGGGAGAAATGAGCAGTTCTTC. Translated, it gives CASSHPGRNEQFF.